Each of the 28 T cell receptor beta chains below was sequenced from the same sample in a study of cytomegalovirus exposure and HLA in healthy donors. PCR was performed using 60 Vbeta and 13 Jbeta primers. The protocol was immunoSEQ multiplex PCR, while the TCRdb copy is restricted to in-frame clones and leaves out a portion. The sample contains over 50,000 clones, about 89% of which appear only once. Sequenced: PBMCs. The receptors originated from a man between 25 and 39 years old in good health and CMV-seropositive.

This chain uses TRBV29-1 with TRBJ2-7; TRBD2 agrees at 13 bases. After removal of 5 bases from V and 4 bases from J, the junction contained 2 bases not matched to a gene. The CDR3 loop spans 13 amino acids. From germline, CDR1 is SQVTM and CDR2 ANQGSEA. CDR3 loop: CSVRTSGSYEQYF. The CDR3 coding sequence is TGCAGCGTTAGGACTAGCGGGAGTTACGAGCAGTACTTC.

The CDR3 loop reads CAISESTGGDTQYF. CDR3 coding DNA: TGTGCCATCAGTGAGTCGACGGGAGGTGATACGCAGTATTTT. The chain joins TRBV10-3 to TRBJ2-3, with 7 bases identical to TRBD2. CDR3 length: 14 residues. With 0 bases clipped from V and 6 bases from J, the junction kept 3 bases outside the gene matches. Germline assignment: CDR1 ENHRY and CDR2 SYGVKD.

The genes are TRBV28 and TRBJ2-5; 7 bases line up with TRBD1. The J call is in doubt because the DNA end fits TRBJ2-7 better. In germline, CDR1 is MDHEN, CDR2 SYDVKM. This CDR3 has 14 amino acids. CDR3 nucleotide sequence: TGTGCCATCTCAACCTTCGGGACAGCTTACGAGCAGTACTTC. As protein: CAISTFGTAYEQYF.

The CDR3 nucleotides read TGTGCCACCCTCAACACCGGGGAGCTGTTTTTT. It specifies CATLNTGELFF. This chain joins TRBV11-2 and TRBJ2-2, with D unclear. V lost 10 bases and J 2 bases, leaving 5 bases between the germline ends. The germline V gene has CDR1 SGHAT and CDR2 FQNNGV. This CDR3 comprises 11 residues.

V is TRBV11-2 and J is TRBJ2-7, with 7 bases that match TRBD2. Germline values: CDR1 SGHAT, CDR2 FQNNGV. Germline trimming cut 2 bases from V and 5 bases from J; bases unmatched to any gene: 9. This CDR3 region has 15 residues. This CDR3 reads CASSLSGAPLDEQYF. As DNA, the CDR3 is TGTGCCAGCAGCTTAAGCGGGGCCCCCCTGGACGAGCAGTACTTC. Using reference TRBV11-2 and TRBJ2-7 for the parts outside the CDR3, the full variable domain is EAGVAQSPRYKIIEKRQSVAFWCNPISGHATLYWYQQILGQGPKLLIQFQNNGVVDDSQLPKDRFSAERLKGVDSTLKIQPAKLEDSAVYLCASSLSGAPLDEQYFGPGTRLTVT.

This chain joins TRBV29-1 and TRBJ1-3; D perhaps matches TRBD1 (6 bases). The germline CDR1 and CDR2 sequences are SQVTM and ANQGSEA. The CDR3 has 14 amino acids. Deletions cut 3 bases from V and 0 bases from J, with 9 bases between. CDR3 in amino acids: CSVEGHDSGNTIYF. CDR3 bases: TGCAGCGTTGAGGGACACGACTCTGGAAACACCATATATTTT.

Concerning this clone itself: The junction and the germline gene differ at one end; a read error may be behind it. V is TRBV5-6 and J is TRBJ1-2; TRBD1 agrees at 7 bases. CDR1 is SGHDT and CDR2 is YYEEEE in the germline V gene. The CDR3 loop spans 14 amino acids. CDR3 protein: CASRLRRTGYGYTF. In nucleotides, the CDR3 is TGTGCCAGCCGCTTACGGAGGACAGGCTATGGCTACACCTTC. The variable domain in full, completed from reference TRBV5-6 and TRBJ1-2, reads DAGVTQSPTHLIKTRGQQVTLRCSPKSGHDTVSWYQQALGQGPQFIFQYYEEEERQRGNFPDRFSGHQFPNYSSELNVNALLLGDSALYLCASRLRRTGYGYTFGSGTRLTVV.

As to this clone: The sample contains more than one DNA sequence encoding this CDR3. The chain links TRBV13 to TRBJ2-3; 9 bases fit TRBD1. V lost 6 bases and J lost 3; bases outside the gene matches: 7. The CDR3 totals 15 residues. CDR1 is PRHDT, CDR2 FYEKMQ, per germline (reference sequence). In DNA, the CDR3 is TGTGCCAGCAGGGCAACAGGGGGCATAACAGATACGCAGTATTTT. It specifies CASRATGGITDTQYF. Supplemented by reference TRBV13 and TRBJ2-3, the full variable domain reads AAGVIQSPRHLIKEKRETATLKCYPIPRHDTVYWYQQGPGQDPQFLISFYEKMQSDKGSIPDRFSAQQFSDYHSELNMSSLELGDSALYFCASRATGGITDTQYFGPGTRLTVL.

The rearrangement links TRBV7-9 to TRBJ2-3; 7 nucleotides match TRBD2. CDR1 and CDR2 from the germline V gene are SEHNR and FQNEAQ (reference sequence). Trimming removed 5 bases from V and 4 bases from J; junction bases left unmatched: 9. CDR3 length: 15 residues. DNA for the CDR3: TGTGCCAGCAGCCCCCCCAGCGGGAACCCAGATACGCAGTATTTT. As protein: CASSPPSGNPDTQYF. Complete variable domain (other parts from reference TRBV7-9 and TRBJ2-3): DTGVSQNPRHKITKRGQNVTFRCDPISEHNRLYWYRQTLGQGPEFLTYFQNEAQLEKSRLLSDRFSAERPKGSFSTLEIQRTEQGDSAMYLCASSPPSGNPDTQYFGPGTRLTVL.

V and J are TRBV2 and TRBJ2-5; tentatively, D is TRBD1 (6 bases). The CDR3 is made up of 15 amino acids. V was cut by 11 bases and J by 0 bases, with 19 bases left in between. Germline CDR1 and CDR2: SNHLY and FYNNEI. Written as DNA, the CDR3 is TGTGCCGGATCTTACAGGGACAAGTACCAAGAGACCCAGTACTTC. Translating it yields CAGSYRDKYQETQYF.

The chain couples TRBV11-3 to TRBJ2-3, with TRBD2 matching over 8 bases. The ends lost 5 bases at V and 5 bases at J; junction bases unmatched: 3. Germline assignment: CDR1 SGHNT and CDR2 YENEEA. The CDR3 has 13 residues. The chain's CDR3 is CASSQGLEDTQYF. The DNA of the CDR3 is TGTGCCAGCAGCCAGGGACTAGAAGATACGCAGTATTTT.

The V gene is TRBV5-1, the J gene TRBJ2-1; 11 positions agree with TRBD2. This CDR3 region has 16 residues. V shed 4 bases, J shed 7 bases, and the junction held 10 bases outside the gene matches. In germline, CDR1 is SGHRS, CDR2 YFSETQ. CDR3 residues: CASSPALAGVGNEQFF. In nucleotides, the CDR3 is TGCGCCAGCAGCCCCGCACTAGCGGGAGTTGGGAATGAGCAGTTCTTC. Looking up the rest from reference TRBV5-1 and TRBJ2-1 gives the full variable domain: KAGVTQTPRYLIKTRGQQVTLSCSPISGHRSVSWYQQTPGQGLQFLFEYFSETQRNKGNFPGRFSGRQFSNSRSEMNVSTLELGDSALYLCASSPALAGVGNEQFFGPGTRLTVL.

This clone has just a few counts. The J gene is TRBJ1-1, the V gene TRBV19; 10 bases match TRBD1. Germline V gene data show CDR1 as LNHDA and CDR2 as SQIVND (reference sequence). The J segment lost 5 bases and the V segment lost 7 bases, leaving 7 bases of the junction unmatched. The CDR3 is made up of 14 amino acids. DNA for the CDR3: TGTGCCAGTACTGGGACAGGGGTTGGGACTGAAGCTTTCTTT. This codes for CASTGTGVGTEAFF.

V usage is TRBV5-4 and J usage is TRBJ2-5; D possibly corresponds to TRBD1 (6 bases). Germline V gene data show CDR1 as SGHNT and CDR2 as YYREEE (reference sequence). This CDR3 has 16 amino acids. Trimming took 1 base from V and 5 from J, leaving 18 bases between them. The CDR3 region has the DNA TGTGCCAGCAGCTTGAGGGCAGGGACAAGGATGGAGACCCAGTACTTC. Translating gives CASSLRAGTRMETQYF.

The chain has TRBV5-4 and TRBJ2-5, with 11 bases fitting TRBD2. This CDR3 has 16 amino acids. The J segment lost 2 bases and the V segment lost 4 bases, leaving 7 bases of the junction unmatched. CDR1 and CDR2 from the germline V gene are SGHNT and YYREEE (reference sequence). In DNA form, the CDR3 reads TGTGCCAGCAGCCTCCCCATAGCGGGAGGGCAAGAGACCCAGTACTTC. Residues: CASSLPIAGGQETQYF. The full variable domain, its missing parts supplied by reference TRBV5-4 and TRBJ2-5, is ETGVTQSPTHLIKTRGQQVTLRCSSQSGHNTVSWYQQALGQGPQFIFQYYREEENGRGNFPPRFSGLQFPNYSSELNVNALELDDSALYLCASSLPIAGGQETQYFGPGTRLLVL.

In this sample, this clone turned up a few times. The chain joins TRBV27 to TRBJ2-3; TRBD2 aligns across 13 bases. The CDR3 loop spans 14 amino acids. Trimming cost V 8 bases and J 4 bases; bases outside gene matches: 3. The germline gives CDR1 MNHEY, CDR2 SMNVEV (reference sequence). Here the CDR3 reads CASGTSGNADTQYF. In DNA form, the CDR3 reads TGTGCCAGCGGGACTAGCGGGAACGCAGATACGCAGTATTTT.

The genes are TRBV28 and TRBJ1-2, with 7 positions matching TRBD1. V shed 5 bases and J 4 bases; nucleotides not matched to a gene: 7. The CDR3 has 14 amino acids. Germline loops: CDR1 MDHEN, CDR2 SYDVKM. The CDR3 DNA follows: TGTGCCAGCAGTCTTGCCGGGACAGCCTATGGCTACACCTTC. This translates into CASSLAGTAYGYTF.

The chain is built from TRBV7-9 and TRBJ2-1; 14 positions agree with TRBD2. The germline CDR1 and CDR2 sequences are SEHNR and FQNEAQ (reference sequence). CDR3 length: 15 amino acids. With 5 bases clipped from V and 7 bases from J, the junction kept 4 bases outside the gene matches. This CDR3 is CASSLTSGRANEQFF. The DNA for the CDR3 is TGTGCCAGCAGCCTGACTAGCGGGAGGGCGAATGAGCAGTTCTTC.

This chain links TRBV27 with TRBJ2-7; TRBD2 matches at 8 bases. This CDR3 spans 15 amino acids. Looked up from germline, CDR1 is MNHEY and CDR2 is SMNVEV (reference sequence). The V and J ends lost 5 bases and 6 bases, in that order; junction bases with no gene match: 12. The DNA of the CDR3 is TGTGCCAGCAGTACCGGGACTAGTTTTATCGGCGAGCAGTACTTC. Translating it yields CASSTGTSFIGEQYF.

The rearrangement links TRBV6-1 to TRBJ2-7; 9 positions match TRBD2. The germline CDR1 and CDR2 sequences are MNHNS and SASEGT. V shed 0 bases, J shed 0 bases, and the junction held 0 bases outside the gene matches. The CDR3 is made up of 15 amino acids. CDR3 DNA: TGTGCCAGCAGTGAAGCTAGCGGGAGCTCCTACGAGCAGTACTTC. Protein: CASSEASGSSYEQYF.

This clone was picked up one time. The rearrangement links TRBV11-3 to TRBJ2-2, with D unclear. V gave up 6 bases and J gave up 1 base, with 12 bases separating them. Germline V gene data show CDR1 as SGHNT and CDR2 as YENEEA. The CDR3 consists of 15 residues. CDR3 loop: CASSLEEWNTGELFF. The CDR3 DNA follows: TGTGCCAGCAGTCTAGAGGAATGGAACACCGGGGAGCTGTTTTTT.

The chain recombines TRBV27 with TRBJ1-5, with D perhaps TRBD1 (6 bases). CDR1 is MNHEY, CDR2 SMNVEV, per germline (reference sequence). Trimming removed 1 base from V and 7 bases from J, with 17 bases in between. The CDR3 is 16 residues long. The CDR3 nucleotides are TGTGCCAGCAGTTTATATAGGCAGGCAACAGGGCAGCCCCAGCATTTT. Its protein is CASSLYRQATGQPQHF.

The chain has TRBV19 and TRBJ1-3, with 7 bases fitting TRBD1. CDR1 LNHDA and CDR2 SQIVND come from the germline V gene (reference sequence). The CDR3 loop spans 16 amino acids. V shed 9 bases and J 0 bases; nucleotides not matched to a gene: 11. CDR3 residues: CASKDGQAYSGNTIYF. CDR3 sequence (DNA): TGTGCCAGCAAGGACGGACAGGCGTACTCTGGAAACACCATATATTTT.

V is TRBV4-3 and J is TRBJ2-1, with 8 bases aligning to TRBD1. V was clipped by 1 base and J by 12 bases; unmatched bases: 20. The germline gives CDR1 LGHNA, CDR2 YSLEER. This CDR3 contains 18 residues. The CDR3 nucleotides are TGCGCCAGCAGCCAAGTAGGCGGACAGGGCGGTGCCGTACAGGGGCAGTTCTTC. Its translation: CASSQVGGQGGAVQGQFF.

In DNA, the CDR3 is TGTGCCAGTAGTCCCCGGGACAGCCAAAATGAAAAACTGTTTTTT. Translating gives CASSPRDSQNEKLFF. The chain links TRBV19 to TRBJ1-4; 7 bases match TRBD1. CDR1 is LNHDA, CDR2 SQIVND, per germline (reference sequence). The CDR3 spans 15 residues. V gave up 5 bases and J gave up 5 bases; unmatched junction bases: 8.

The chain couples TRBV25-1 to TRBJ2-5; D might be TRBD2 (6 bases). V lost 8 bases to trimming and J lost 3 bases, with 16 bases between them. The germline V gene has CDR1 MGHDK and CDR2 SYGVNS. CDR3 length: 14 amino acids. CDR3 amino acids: CASLAEAGEETQYF. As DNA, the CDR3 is TGTGCCAGCTTAGCGGAGGCTGGGGAAGAGACCCAGTACTTC.

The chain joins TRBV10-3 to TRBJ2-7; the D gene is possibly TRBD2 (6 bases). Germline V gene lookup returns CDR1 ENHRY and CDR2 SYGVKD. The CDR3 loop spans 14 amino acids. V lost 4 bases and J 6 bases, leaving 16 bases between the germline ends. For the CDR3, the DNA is TGTGCCATCAGTGCCGGGAGTCTAACGGGCGAGCAGTACTTC. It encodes CAISAGSLTGEQYF.

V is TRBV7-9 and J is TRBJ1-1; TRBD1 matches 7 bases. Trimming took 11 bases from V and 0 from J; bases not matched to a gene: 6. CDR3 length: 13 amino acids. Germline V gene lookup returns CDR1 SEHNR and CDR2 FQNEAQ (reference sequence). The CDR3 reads CAGRDRVNTEAFF. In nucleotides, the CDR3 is TGTGCCGGGAGAGACAGGGTGAACACTGAAGCTTTCTTT. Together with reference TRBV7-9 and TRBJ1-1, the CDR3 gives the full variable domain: DTGVSQNPRHKITKRGQNVTFRCDPISEHNRLYWYRQTLGQGPEFLTYFQNEAQLEKSRLLSDRFSAERPKGSFSTLEIQRTEQGDSAMYLCAGRDRVNTEAFFGQGTRLTVV.